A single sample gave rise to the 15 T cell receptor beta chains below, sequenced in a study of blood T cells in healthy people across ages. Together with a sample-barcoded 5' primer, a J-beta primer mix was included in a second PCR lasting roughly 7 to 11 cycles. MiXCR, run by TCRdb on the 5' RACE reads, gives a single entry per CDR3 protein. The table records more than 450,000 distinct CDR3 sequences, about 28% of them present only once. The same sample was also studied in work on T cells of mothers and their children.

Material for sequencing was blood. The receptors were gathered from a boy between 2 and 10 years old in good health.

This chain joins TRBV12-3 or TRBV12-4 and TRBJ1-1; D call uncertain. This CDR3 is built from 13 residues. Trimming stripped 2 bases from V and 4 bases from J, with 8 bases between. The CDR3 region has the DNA TGTGCCAGCAGTTTACGAGGGCGCACTGAAGCTTTCTTT. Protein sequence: CASSLRGRTEAFF.

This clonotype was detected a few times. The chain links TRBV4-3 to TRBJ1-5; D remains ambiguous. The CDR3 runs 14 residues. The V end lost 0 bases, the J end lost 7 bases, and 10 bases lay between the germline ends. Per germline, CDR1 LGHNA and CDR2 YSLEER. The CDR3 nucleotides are TGCGCCAGCAGCCAAGAGAAGGGCCGGCAGCCCCAGCATTTT. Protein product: CASSQEKGRQPQHF.

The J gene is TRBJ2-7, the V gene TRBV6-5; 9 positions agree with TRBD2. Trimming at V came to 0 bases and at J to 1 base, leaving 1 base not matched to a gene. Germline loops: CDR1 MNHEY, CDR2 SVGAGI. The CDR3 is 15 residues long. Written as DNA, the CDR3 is TGTGCCAGCAGTTACTCCCTAGCGGGGTCCTACGAGCAGTACTTC. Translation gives CASSYSLAGSYEQYF.

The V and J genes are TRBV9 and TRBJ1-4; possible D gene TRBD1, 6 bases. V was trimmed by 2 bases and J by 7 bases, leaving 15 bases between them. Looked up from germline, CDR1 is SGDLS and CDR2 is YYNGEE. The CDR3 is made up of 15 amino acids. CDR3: CASSVSGTRGEKLFF. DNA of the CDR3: TGTGCCAGCAGCGTTTCCGGGACAAGGGGTGAAAAACTGTTTTTT. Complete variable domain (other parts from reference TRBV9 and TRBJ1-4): DSGVTQTPKHLITATGQRVTLRCSPRSGDLSVYWYQQSLDQGLQFLIQYYNGEERAKGNILERFSAQQFPDLHSELNLSSLELGDSALYFCASSVSGTRGEKLFFGSGTQLSVL.

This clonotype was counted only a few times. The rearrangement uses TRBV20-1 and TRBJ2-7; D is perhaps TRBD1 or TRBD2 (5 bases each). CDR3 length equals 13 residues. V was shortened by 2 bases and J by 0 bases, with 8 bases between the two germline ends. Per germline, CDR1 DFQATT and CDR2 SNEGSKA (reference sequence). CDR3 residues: CSARWDGSYEQYF. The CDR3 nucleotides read TGCAGTGCTAGATGGGACGGCTCCTACGAGCAGTACTTC.

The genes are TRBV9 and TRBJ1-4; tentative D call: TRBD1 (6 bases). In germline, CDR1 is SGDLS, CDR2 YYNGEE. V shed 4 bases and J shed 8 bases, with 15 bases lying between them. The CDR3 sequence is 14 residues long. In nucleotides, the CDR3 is TGTGCCAGCAGCCCCGGGACAAATGTCGAAAAACTGTTTTTT. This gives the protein CASSPGTNVEKLFF.

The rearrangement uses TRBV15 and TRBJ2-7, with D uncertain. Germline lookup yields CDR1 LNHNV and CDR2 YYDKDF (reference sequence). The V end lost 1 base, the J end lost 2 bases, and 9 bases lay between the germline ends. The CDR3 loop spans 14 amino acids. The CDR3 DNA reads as TGTGCCACCAGCAGAGGTGCGGAGACCTACGAGCAGTACTTC. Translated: CATSRGAETYEQYF.

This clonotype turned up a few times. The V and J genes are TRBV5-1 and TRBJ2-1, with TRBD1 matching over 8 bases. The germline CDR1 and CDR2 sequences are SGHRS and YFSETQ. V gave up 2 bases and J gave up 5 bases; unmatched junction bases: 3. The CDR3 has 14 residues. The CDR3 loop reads CASSFQGANNEQFF. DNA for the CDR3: TGCGCCAGCAGCTTCCAGGGGGCGAACAATGAGCAGTTCTTC.

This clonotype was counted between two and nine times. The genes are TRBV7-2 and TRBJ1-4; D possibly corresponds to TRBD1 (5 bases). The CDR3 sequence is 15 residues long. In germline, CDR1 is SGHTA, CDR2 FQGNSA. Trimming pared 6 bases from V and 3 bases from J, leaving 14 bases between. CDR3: CASRAGDSANEKLFF. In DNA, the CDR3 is TGTGCCAGCAGGGCGGGGGATTCTGCTAATGAAAAACTGTTTTTT.

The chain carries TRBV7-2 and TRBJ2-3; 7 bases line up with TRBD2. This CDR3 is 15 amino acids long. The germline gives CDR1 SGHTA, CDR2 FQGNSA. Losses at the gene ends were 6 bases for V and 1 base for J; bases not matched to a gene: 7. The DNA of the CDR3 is TGTGCCAGCAGGCTTAGTCGGGGGGGCACAGATACGCAGTATTTT. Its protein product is CASRLSRGGTDTQYF.

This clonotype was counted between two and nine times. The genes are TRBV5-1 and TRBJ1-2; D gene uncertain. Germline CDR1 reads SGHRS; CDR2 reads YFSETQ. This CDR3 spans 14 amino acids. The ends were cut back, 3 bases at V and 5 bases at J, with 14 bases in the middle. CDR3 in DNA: TGCGCCAGCAGCTGGACCACCGGAGAGTATGGCTACACCTTC. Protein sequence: CASSWTTGEYGYTF.

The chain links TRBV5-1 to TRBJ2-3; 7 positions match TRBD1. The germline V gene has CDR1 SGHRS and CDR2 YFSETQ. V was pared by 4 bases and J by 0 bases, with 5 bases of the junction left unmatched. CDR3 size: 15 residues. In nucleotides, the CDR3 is TGCGCCAGCAGCCCTGGGGACAGCAGCACAGATACGCAGTATTTT. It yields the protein CASSPGDSSTDTQYF.

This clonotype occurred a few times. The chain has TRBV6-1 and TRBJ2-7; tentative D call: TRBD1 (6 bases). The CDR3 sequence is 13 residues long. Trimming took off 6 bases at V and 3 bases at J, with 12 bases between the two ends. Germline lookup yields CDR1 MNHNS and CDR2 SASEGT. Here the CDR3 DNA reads TGTGCCAGCAGGTCGGACAGCTACTACGAGCAGTACTTC. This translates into CASRSDSYYEQYF.

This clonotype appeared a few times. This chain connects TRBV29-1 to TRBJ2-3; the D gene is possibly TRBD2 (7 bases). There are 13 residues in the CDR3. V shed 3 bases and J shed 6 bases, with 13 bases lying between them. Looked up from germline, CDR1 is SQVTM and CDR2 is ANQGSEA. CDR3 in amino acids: CSVEGGAMDTQYF. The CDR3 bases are TGCAGCGTTGAGGGGGGGGCCATGGATACGCAGTATTTT.

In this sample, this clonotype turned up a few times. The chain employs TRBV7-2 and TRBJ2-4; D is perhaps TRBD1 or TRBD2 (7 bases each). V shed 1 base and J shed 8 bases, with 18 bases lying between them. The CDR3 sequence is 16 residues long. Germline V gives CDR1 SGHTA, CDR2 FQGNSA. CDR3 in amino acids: CASSLGMGRGLDIQYF. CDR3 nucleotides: TGTGCCAGCAGCTTAGGGATGGGGAGGGGGCTCGACATTCAGTACTTC.